This T cell receptor (beta chain) was retrieved from a study of beta chain features in type 1 diabetes. Overall study findings and caveats: When Type 1 diabetes patients were examined, their TCRB CDR3s proved moderately but significantly shorter in all four CD4+ subsets.

Expressed TCRB transcripts were sequenced because the isolated RNA had all been reverse transcribed beforehand. Using immunoSEQ multiplex PCR, the repertoire was profiled, and TCRdb retains in-frame clones only, with some absent. The sample has a few hundred thousand clones; around 21% are singletons. This clone was found a few times. As yet, its antigen is unknown. Averaging roughly 120 mL, one heparinised blood draw came from each individual donor. Staining for CD45RO/CCR7/CD25/CD127/CD95/CD27 allowed sorting of CD4+ naive, central memory, regulatory and stem cell-like memory cells. Trimming left V 4 bases short and J 9 bases short, with 12 bases between. CDR1 and CDR2 from the germline V gene are SGHTA and FQGNSA. The CDR3 is 12 amino acids.

The receptor was isolated from a woman aged 40-49 years with type 1 diabetes. J is TRBJ2-5 and V is TRBV7-2, with D maybe TRBD1 (6 bases). The sequenced material came from naive CD4+ T cells from blood. In DNA, the CDR3 is TGTGCCAGCAGCTCCAGGGGTTGGGCCCAGTACTTC. Translated: CASSSRGWAQYF.